The TCR beta chain described here comes from a study of blood T cell repertoires in COVID-19. Turning to the study itself: T cells, B-cell-depleted T cells, or PBMCs provided the cDNA or gDNA that served as material.

Study processing details: Amplified reference gene primers provided the basis for estimating nucleated cell counts. Repertoires were generated with immunoSEQ multiplex PCR, while TCRdb's copy carries only in-frame clones and drops some. Clonal size and the V and J genes are those of that table, whereas D and trimming came from the DNA. The table lists about 58,000 clones, 60% to 85% of them singletons, with nearly 5% in the top ten. The V end was cut by 4 bases, the J end by 1 base, with 8 bases between. The germline V gene encodes CDR1 SGHRS and CDR2 YFSETQ. The CDR3 loop spans 13 amino acids. This TCR was sampled from a human donor in a cohort sampled during active COVID-19. This chain links TRBV5-1 with TRBJ1-2, with D possibly TRBD1 on 6 matching bases. Specimen: peripheral blood. In DNA, the CDR3 is TGCGCCAGCAGCGAACAGGGTAACTATGGCTACACCTTC. Protein sequence: CASSEQGNYGYTF.